Each of the 22 T cell receptor beta chains below was sequenced from the same sample in a study of response to subunit inactivated influenza vaccine. MiXCR was run by TCRdb on the RT-PCR reads, yielding one entry per CDR3 protein. Among roughly 500,000 distinct CDR3 sequences listed, 25% were seen once. The source material was CD4+ T cells sorted from PBMCs, sampled more than 4 days after vaccination. The receptors stem from a man in his fifties or sixties who received an inactivated influenza vaccine.

The chain has TRBV7-8 and TRBJ2-7, with TRBD1 identical over 8 bases. V shed 5 bases, J shed 4 bases, and the junction held 10 bases outside the gene matches. The CDR3 loop spans 15 amino acids. The germline V gene has CDR1 SGHVS and CDR2 FQNEAQ. The CDR3 nucleotides are TGTGCCAGCAGCCCAGGGGTCAGGGGGCTGTACGAGCAGTACTTC. It codes for CASSPGVRGLYEQYF.

The chain links TRBV20-1 to TRBJ2-7, with TRBD1 matching over 7 bases. The CDR3 loop spans 15 amino acids. V was pared by 6 bases and J by 0 bases, with 11 bases of the junction left unmatched. Germline V CDR1 and CDR2: DFQATT, SNEGSKA (reference sequence). The CDR3 loop reads CSAQTGAASSYEQYF. Here the CDR3 DNA reads TGCAGTGCGCAAACAGGGGCCGCTAGCTCCTACGAGCAGTACTTC.

The CDR3 loop reads CSVEAVGSGWADTQYF. The CDR3 DNA reads TGCAGCGTTGAAGCGGTGGGTAGCGGGTGGGCAGATACGCAGTATTTT. The V call is TRBV29-1, the J call TRBJ2-3, with 7 positions matching TRBD2. The CDR3 extends over 16 amino acids. Trimming at V came to 1 base and at J to 4 bases, leaving 11 bases not matched to a gene. The germline CDR1 and CDR2 sequences are SQVTM and ANQGSEA.

This clonotype was seen a handful of times. The chain combines TRBV30 with TRBJ1-5; D gene ambiguous. Deletions cut 2 bases from V and 9 bases from J, with 14 bases between. Germline CDR1 is GTSNPN and CDR2 is SVGIG (reference sequence). The CDR3 is made up of 13 amino acids. CDR3 DNA: TGTGCCTGGAGTTCTCCCTCCTGGGGGCCCCAGCATTTT. Its protein product is CAWSSPSWGPQHF.

There are a few counts of this clonotype. The rearrangement links TRBV5-1 to TRBJ2-5; D is uncertain. The germline CDR1 and CDR2 sequences are SGHRS and YFSETQ. V gave up 1 base and J gave up 5 bases, with 12 bases separating them. CDR3 length: 14 residues. CDR3 in DNA: TGCGCCAGCAGCTTGTTTTCCGTTGAGGAGACCCAGTACTTC. Translation gives CASSLFSVEETQYF.

The sample holds a few counts of this clonotype. The chain links TRBV20-1 to TRBJ2-2, with TRBD2 matching 10 bases. This CDR3 region has 15 residues. With V trimmed by 5 bases and J by 6 bases, 9 bases remained unmatched. Germline CDR1 is DFQATT and CDR2 is SNEGSKA (reference sequence). CDR3 nucleotide sequence: TGCAGTGCTGCCCGTCCGGGACTAGCGTCCGGGGAGCTGTTTTTT. This sequence encodes CSAARPGLASGELFF.

This chain links TRBV7-2 with TRBJ2-1; D may be TRBD2 (6 bases). The CDR3 spans 15 residues. Looked up from germline, CDR1 is SGHTA and CDR2 is FQGNSA. The V gene lost 3 bases and the J gene lost 2 bases, with 11 bases spanning the gap. The CDR3 here is CASSLAGLPYNEQFF. The CDR3 DNA reads as TGTGCCAGCAGCTTGGCGGGGCTACCCTACAATGAGCAGTTCTTC.

This sequence joins TRBV5-4 and TRBJ1-1; D remains ambiguous. CDR3 size: 14 residues. V was pared by 0 bases and J by 1 base, with 7 bases between. The germline V gene has CDR1 SGHNT and CDR2 YYREEE (reference sequence). The CDR3 DNA follows: TGTGCCAGCAGCTTGGTCCAGACGAACACTGAAGCTTTCTTT. This translates into CASSLVQTNTEAFF.

The V gene is TRBV7-7, the J gene TRBJ2-7; 7 bases are shared with TRBD1. Trimming took 2 bases from V and 3 from J; bases not matched to a gene: 4. CDR1 is SSHAT, CDR2 FNYEAQ, per germline (reference sequence). This CDR3 spans 14 amino acids. In nucleotides, the CDR3 is TGTGCCAGCAGCTTAAGGGACAGATACTACGAGCAGTACTTC. It encodes CASSLRDRYYEQYF.

The chain joins TRBV12-2 to TRBJ2-1; the table's D call, TRBD1, was not checked against the DNA. TRBV12-2 is a recognized pseudogene. This CDR3 is 16 amino acids long. The CDR3 DNA sequence: TGTGCAAGTCGCTTAGCTTCGGCTCCCCCGAGAGATGAGCAGTTCTTC. Translated, it gives CASRLASAPPRDEQFF.

CDR3 sequence: CASSYQAGYNEKLFF. The DNA for the CDR3 is TGTGCCAGCAGTTATCAAGCAGGGTATAATGAAAAACTGTTTTTT. The chain is built from TRBV12-3 or TRBV12-4 and TRBJ1-4; possibly TRBD1 for D (5 bases). Trimming shortened V by 4 bases and J by 4 bases, and 13 bases separated the two germline ends. CDR3 size: 15 residues.

This clonotype was detected a few times. The chain recombines TRBV5-1 with TRBJ2-5, with 7 positions matching TRBD1. J was trimmed by 2 bases and V by 3 bases; bases with no gene match: 10. Germline values: CDR1 SGHRS, CDR2 YFSETQ. The CDR3 extends over 16 amino acids. CDR3 sequence reads: CASSYSRDSLQETQYF. The CDR3 bases are TGCGCCAGCAGCTACTCCCGGGACAGTCTACAAGAGACCCAGTACTTC.

This clonotype was seen a handful of times. The chain couples TRBV15 to TRBJ2-1; D might be TRBD1 or TRBD2, each matching 5 bases. CDR1 and CDR2 (germline): LNHNV, YYDKDF (reference sequence). This CDR3 spans 15 amino acids. V shed 0 bases and J shed 9 bases, with 15 bases lying between them. CDR3 loop: CATSRDLEGAGEQFF. The CDR3 DNA follows: TGTGCCACCAGCAGAGATCTGGAAGGGGCGGGTGAGCAGTTCTTC.

This clonotype was observed a handful of times. This chain joins TRBV7-2 and TRBJ2-7; D is undetermined. This CDR3 has 14 residues. Germline CDR1 is SGHTA and CDR2 is FQGNSA. Trimming shortened V by 1 base and J by 6 bases, and 13 bases separated the two germline ends. Written as DNA, the CDR3 is TGTGCCAGCAGCTTAGATCTCAGATTTGGCGAGCAGTACTTC. Protein sequence: CASSLDLRFGEQYF.

The sample holds many counts of this clonotype. This sequence joins TRBV12-3 or TRBV12-4 and TRBJ1-5; D is possibly TRBD1 (5 bases). V was cut by 5 bases and J by 4 bases, with 9 bases left in between. The CDR3 has 13 residues. CDR3 protein: CASSTDRNQPQHF. The CDR3 DNA reads TGTGCCAGCAGTACCGACAGAAATCAGCCCCAGCATTTT.

The rearrangement links TRBV6-2 or TRBV6-3 to TRBJ1-1, with D unclear. This CDR3 has 15 amino acids. V dropped 10 bases and J dropped 0 bases, with 18 bases sitting between them. The germline gives CDR1 MNHEY, CDR2 SVGEGT. In nucleotides, the CDR3 is TGTGCCACCAAAGACGGACCGGCGATGAACACTGAAGCTTTCTTT. Its protein is CATKDGPAMNTEAFF.

With respect to this clonotype: The junction does not match germline at one end; this may be a read error. The rearrangement links TRBV19 to TRBJ2-1, with 11 bases identical to TRBD2. Germline assignment: CDR1 LNHDA and CDR2 SQIVND (reference sequence). The CDR3 is 14 amino acids. CDR3 sequence reads: CSSKGLAGHNEQFF. The DNA of the CDR3 is TGTTCCAGCAAAGGACTAGCGGGCCACAATGAGCAGTTCTTC. The full variable domain, in which reference TRBV19 and TRBJ2-1 provide the parts outside the CDR3, is DGGITQSPKYLFRKEGQNVTLSCEQNLNHDAMYWYRQDPGQGLRLIYYSQIVNDFQKGDIAEGYSVSREKKESFPLTVTSAQKNPTAFYLCSSKGLAGHNEQFFGPGTRLTVL.

V and J are TRBV12-3 or TRBV12-4 and TRBJ1-1; 8 positions match TRBD1. After removal of 3 bases from V and 8 bases from J, the junction contained 11 bases not matched to a gene. The CDR3 totals 15 residues. The CDR3: CASSLAAGGSWEAFF. CDR3 nucleotide sequence: TGTGCCAGCAGTTTGGCAGCAGGGGGCTCGTGGGAAGCTTTCTTT.

For this clonotype: A much bigger clone sits one base away, suggesting this may be a read error. The rearrangement joins TRBV6-2 or TRBV6-3 to TRBJ2-7, with D possibly TRBD1 on 5 matching bases. Germline-derived CDR1 and CDR2 are MNHEY and SVGEGT. This CDR3 has 15 amino acids. CDR3 DNA: TGTGCCAGCAGCGGAACAGGAAGCTTCTCCTACGATCAGTACTTC. Translation gives CASSGTGSFSYDQYF.

The rearrangement uses TRBV5-5 and TRBJ2-5; D not resolved. CDR3 size: 15 residues. In germline, CDR1 is SGHKS, CDR2 YYEKEE (reference sequence). Trimming left V 2 bases short and J 2 bases short, with 13 bases between. The CDR3: CASSFGARQQETQYF. The CDR3 region has the DNA TGTGCCAGCAGCTTTGGAGCGAGGCAGCAAGAGACCCAGTACTTC.

The CDR3 here is CASSLVGAGSYNEQFF. The CDR3 DNA follows: TGCGCCAGCAGCTTGGTAGGGGCCGGCTCCTACAATGAGCAGTTCTTC. The chain is built from TRBV5-1 and TRBJ2-1, with TRBD1 as a possible D gene (5 bases). Germline V gene sequence: CDR1 SGHRS, CDR2 YFSETQ. The CDR3 runs to 16 residues. With 0 bases removed from V and 0 bases from J, the gap between germline ends came to 10 bases.

This clonotype was seen once. This chain connects TRBV11-2 to TRBJ1-6; D is unclear. CDR1 is SGHAT, CDR2 FQNNGV, per germline. The CDR3 is 16 amino acids. Between the trimmed V and J ends, which lost 6 bases and 0 bases, there was a span of 12 bases. CDR3: CASSSIASSYNSPLHF. The CDR3 DNA sequence: TGTGCCAGCAGTTCGATCGCGAGCTCCTATAATTCACCCCTCCACTTT.